The T cell receptor beta chain described here comes from a study of T cells in Graves' hyperthyroidism and ophthalmopathy (dated by TCRdb to the late 2010s). For the study in its entirety: Peripheral blood samples were taken at the time of initial diagnosis, prior to any treatment. A discovery cohort of around 100 patients, approximately 44 with Graves' ophthalmopathy and 55 to 65 with stable Graves' hyperthyroidism, was used to find distinguishing TCR V-J signatures. Whether ophthalmopathy could be predicted prospectively was tested in an independent validation cohort made up of about 18 hyperthyroidism patients plus 17 patients who later progressed to ophthalmopathy. The 80 to 100 discovery patients were randomly divided into training and test sets at a 7:3 ratio. The study also compared thyroid tissue and blood T-cell repertoires from five or six Graves' hyperthyroidism patients. Once sampling was done, hyperthyroidism patients were given methimazole at a starting dose of 30 mg daily, whereas ophthalmopathy patients were given high-dose intravenous methylprednisolone. The paper describes TCR Vbeta CDR3 sequencing of 140 or so peripheral blood samples, made up of 43 ophthalmopathy patients, some 80 hyperthyroidism patients and approximately 17 progressor patients.

On the study overall, not on this receptor specifically: Most expanded thyroid clonotypes (frequency above 0.001) were also found in blood, which suggests that blood repertoires may mirror thyroid immune responses. In validation, the model predicted progression to ophthalmopathy a median of around 6.5 months before onset, with roughly 71% sensitivity and about 72% specificity. Ophthalmopathy was separated from stable hyperthyroidism by a 13 V-J signature model, with over 85% sensitivity and about 81% specificity obtained in cross-validation and 80%/75% obtained in testing. Sample size was not statistically predetermined, and blinding of investigators to group allocation was not performed.

Spanning cysteine to phenylalanine, the CDR3 consists of 17 amino acids. Only CDR3 DNA is held: 51 bases, read in frame from base 1. V and J are truncated by 6 bases and 0 bases respectively, leaving an intervening sequence of 20 bases. From the germline V gene (reference sequence), CDR1 is LGHDT and CDR2 is YNNKEL. The TCR beta CDR3 regions were amplified from the RNA transcripts. The first round of RT-PCR for the TCR CDR3 was performed with the HTBI primer set and the Qiagen OneStep RT-PCR kit. Libraries were constructed in a second round of multiplex PCR, after which size selection and purification were carried out. Libraries were sequenced paired-end with 100 bp reads on an Illumina HiSeq2000. The authors' pipeline ran thus. SOAPnuke was used to process the raw data, removing reads that contained adapters or uncalled bases, had a mean Phred below 15, or lacked an exact match to the constant primer or identifier. High-quality paired reads were merged using COPE v1.2.5, and each unique nucleotide sequence was defined as a clonotype. MiTCR v1.1 was used to align the clonotypes against IMGT TRBV, TRBD and TRBJ reference segments. The analysis was restricted to V-J combinations with a frequency above 0.0001, which together covered just over 99% of the repertoires. The TCS score was defined as F50 (clonal expansion) divided by E x V (chaos), with BLOSUM62-based TCRdist calculated between CDR3 peptides within each V-J. Welch's t-statistics and random forest reduced roughly 530 V-J features to under 15, which were used in a naive Bayes classifier (R e1071). TCRdb itself trimmed the public reads at Q25 with fastp, ran MiXCR and retained productive beta chains. CDR3 protein duplicates are merged, each entry listing the most common genes and DNA. TCRdb's processing, not the authors' own work, is the source of the V and J calls. The sample profile shows around 250,000 distinct CDR3 sequences; around 24% of them were found once. Approximately 32% of the sample goes to the ten largest clones.

This clonotype was counted at least ten times. Its antigen is not yet known. Within one base of it there is no much larger clone, and no base qualities were kept. Ophthalmopathy patients had moderately to severely active disease, Clinical Activity Score of at least 3, NOSPECS grade of at least 4, and duration under 3 months. Exclusion was applied to patients with uncontrolled infections, other autoimmune diseases, pregnancy or lactation. Diagnoses relied on clinical symptoms, serum thyroxine and TRAb, thyroid ultrasound and orbital computed tomography. PBMCs were separated from approximately 10 ml of fresh peripheral blood using Ficoll-Paque density gradient centrifugation. Trizol reagent was used to extract total RNA, and RNA quality was then checked on an Agilent 2100 Bioanalyzer.

This chain is built from TRBV3-1 and TRBJ1-1; a weak D assignment points to TRBD1 (5 bases agree). The specimen was blood. The sequence was obtained from a woman in her forties with Graves' ophthalmopathy. Here is the DNA: TGTGCCAGCAGTCGAAAAAGGAGGGGCGCAATGAACACTGAAGCTTTCTTT. Its product reads: CASSRKRRGAMNTEAFF.